This is a list of T cell receptor beta chains from one sample in a study of shared clonotypes between healthy human individuals. Only in-frame clones appear in the TCRdb table, and some are missing; sequencing was by immunoSEQ multiplex PCR. The data show a few million clones, over 85% seen once. Material for sequencing was naive CD8+ T cells from PBMCs. The receptors shown here come from a man in his late teens or twenties in good health. Some clones in this sample may be carry-over from other donors' samples. Each CDR3 is given with its conserved first and last residue. D genes are given only for firm matches. Part of the rows lack a size; the others show once, few, many or a class for expanded clones.

v_gene: TRBV28
abundance: -
j_gene: TRBJ2-1
d_gene: TRBD2
CDR3nt: TGTGCCAGCAGCCTAACTAGGGAGGGGTACAATGAGCAGTTCTTC
CDR3aa: CASSLTREGYNEQFF

v_gene: TRBV30
abundance: -
j_gene: TRBJ2-7
d_gene: TRBD1
CDR3nt: TGTGCCTGGAGTTCACCGGGACAGGTGGCCTACGAGCAGTACTTC
CDR3aa: CAWSSPGQVAYEQYF

v_gene: TRBV28
abundance: once
j_gene: TRBJ2-2
d_gene: TRBD1
CDR3nt: TGTGCCAGCAGTTTATCGTTTCCGGGACAGGGTAACACCGGGGAGCTGTTTTTT
CDR3aa: CASSLSFPGQGNTGELFF

v_gene: TRBV5-4
abundance: -
j_gene: TRBJ2-7
d_gene: -
CDR3nt: TGTGCCAGCAGCTTCGCGCTTTCGGAGCAGTACTTC
CDR3aa: CASSFALSEQYF

v_gene: TRBV9
abundance: -
j_gene: TRBJ1-2
d_gene: -
CDR3nt: TGTGCCAGCAGCGTAGCTACGGGACACCTTAACTATGGCTACACCTTC
CDR3aa: CASSVATGHLNYGYTF

v_gene: TRBV7-9
abundance: -
j_gene: TRBJ2-5
d_gene: TRBD1
CDR3nt: TGTGCCAGCAGTCGCCGGACAGGCCAAGAGACCCAGTACTTC
CDR3aa: CASSRRTGQETQYF

v_gene: TRBV27
abundance: -
j_gene: TRBJ2-1
d_gene: -
CDR3nt: TGTGCCAGCAGTTTGGCAGGGGTTTCTTACAATGAGCAGTTCTTC
CDR3aa: CASSLAGVSYNEQFF

v_gene: TRBV9
abundance: -
j_gene: TRBJ2-5
d_gene: -
CDR3nt: TGTGCCAGCAGCGTAGCTGGGGGGCCCCAAGAGACCCAGTACTTC
CDR3aa: CASSVAGGPQETQYF

v_gene: TRBV27
abundance: -
j_gene: TRBJ2-2
d_gene: TRBD2
CDR3nt: TGTGCCAGCAGTTTGGCGGGAGGGGAAACCGGGGAGCTGTTTTTT
CDR3aa: CASSLAGGETGELFF

v_gene: TRBV7-9
abundance: -
j_gene: TRBJ2-1
d_gene: TRBD2
CDR3nt: TGTGCCAGCAGCTCCATAGAAGCGGGAGGGGAGCAGTTCTTC
CDR3aa: CASSSIEAGGEQFF

v_gene: TRBV7-9
abundance: -
j_gene: TRBJ2-7
d_gene: -
CDR3nt: TGTGCCAGCAGCTTGGGTTTTACTTACGAGCAGTACTTC
CDR3aa: CASSLGFTYEQYF

v_gene: TRBV4-3
abundance: -
j_gene: TRBJ2-2
d_gene: -
CDR3nt: TGCGCCAGCAGCCAAGATAAGGCAGACCACACCGGGGAGCTGTTTTTT
CDR3aa: CASSQDKADHTGELFF

v_gene: TRBV21-1
abundance: -
j_gene: TRBJ1-3
d_gene: -
CDR3nt: TGTGCCAGCAGATCCAGGGGTTGCGGAAACACCATATATTTT
CDR3aa: CASRSRGCGNTIYF

v_gene: TRBV30
abundance: -
j_gene: TRBJ2-7
d_gene: TRBD1
CDR3nt: TGTGCCTGGAGTGCCCACCCGGGACAGGGGTCGGGGGCCTACGAGCAGTACTTC
CDR3aa: CAWSAHPGQGSGAYEQYF

v_gene: TRBV6-1
abundance: -
j_gene: TRBJ2-3
d_gene: TRBD2
CDR3nt: TGTGCCAGCAGTGAGGGACTAGCGGGAGACACAGATACGCAGTATTTT
CDR3aa: CASSEGLAGDTDTQYF

v_gene: TRBV4-1
abundance: -
j_gene: TRBJ2-7
d_gene: -
CDR3nt: TGCGCCAGCAGCCAACAGGGATACGAGCAGTACTTC
CDR3aa: CASSQQGYEQYF

v_gene: TRBV6-6
abundance: -
j_gene: TRBJ1-3
d_gene: -
CDR3nt: TGTGCCAGCGCCGAAGGGAGGGCTGGAAACACCATATATTTT
CDR3aa: CASAEGRAGNTIYF

v_gene: TRBV5-6
abundance: -
j_gene: TRBJ2-7
d_gene: TRBD2
CDR3nt: TGTGCCAGCAGCGAGACTAGCGAATCCTACGAGCAGTACTTC
CDR3aa: CASSETSESYEQYF

v_gene: TRBV27
abundance: -
j_gene: TRBJ2-1
d_gene: TRBD2
CDR3nt: TGTGCCAGCACCGCACTAGCGGGAGTTGCCAATGAGCAGTTCTTC
CDR3aa: CASTALAGVANEQFF

v_gene: TRBV9
abundance: -
j_gene: TRBJ2-2
d_gene: -
CDR3nt: TGTGCCAGCAGCGTAGGAGGGAGAGGAACCGGGGAGCTGTTTTTT
CDR3aa: CASSVGGRGTGELFF

v_gene: TRBV19
abundance: -
j_gene: TRBJ1-5
d_gene: -
CDR3nt: TGTGCCAGTAGGAAGACAGAGACGAATCAGCCCCAGCATTTT
CDR3aa: CASRKTETNQPQHF

v_gene: TRBV28
abundance: -
j_gene: TRBJ2-1
d_gene: -
CDR3nt: TGTGCCAGCAGTTCTGGGGAAATATCTCCTAGGGATGAGCAGTTCTTC
CDR3aa: CASSSGEISPRDEQFF

v_gene: TRBV5-4
abundance: -
j_gene: TRBJ1-2
d_gene: -
CDR3nt: TGTGCCAGCAGCCCCGGTCGACAGAACATTTATGGCTACACCTTC
CDR3aa: CASSPGRQNIYGYTF

v_gene: TRBV5-7
abundance: -
j_gene: TRBJ2-2
d_gene: -
CDR3nt: TGTGCCAGCTTTGGGCAGGGTTCGAACACCGGGGAGCTGTTTTTT
CDR3aa: CASFGQGSNTGELFF

v_gene: TRBV7-2
abundance: -
j_gene: TRBJ1-5
d_gene: -
CDR3nt: TGTGCCAGCAGCTTACGGGCCACGAATCAGCCCCAGCATTTT
CDR3aa: CASSLRATNQPQHF

v_gene: TRBV27
abundance: -
j_gene: TRBJ1-2
d_gene: TRBD1
CDR3nt: TGTGCCAGCAGTCCCCTCCTGACAGGGTACTATGGCTACACCTTC
CDR3aa: CASSPLLTGYYGYTF

v_gene: TRBV4-3
abundance: -
j_gene: TRBJ2-1
d_gene: -
CDR3nt: TGCGCCAGCAGCCAGTCTCTCGGGGTCAATGAGCAGTTCTTC
CDR3aa: CASSQSLGVNEQFF

v_gene: TRBV18
abundance: -
j_gene: TRBJ2-4
d_gene: TRBD2
CDR3nt: TGTGCCAGCTCACCACCGACACTAGCGGGAGTCAAAAACATTCAGTACTTC
CDR3aa: CASSPPTLAGVKNIQYF

v_gene: TRBV10-3
abundance: -
j_gene: TRBJ2-3
d_gene: TRBD2
CDR3nt: TGTGCCACCCACTCGGGACTAGCGGGCACAGATACGCAGTATTTT
CDR3aa: CATHSGLAGTDTQYF

v_gene: TRBV7-8
abundance: once
j_gene: TRBJ1-2
d_gene: TRBD1
CDR3nt: TGTGCCAGCAGCCAAATACTCGATATCACAGGGGGTGACACCTTC
CDR3aa: CASSQILDITGGDTF

v_gene: TRBV5-4
abundance: -
j_gene: TRBJ2-7
d_gene: -
CDR3nt: TGTGCCAGCAGCATGGGCAGGGCGTACGAGCAGTACTTC
CDR3aa: CASSMGRAYEQYF

v_gene: TRBV28
abundance: -
j_gene: TRBJ2-5
d_gene: -
CDR3nt: TGTGCCAGCAGTTTATGGGAGGGGAACCAAGAGACCCAGTACTTC
CDR3aa: CASSLWEGNQETQYF

v_gene: TRBV14
abundance: -
j_gene: TRBJ1-1
d_gene: -
CDR3nt: TGTGCCAGCAGCCAAGCCCCCCGCGAAGCTTTCTTT
CDR3aa: CASSQAPREAFF

v_gene: TRBV10-3
abundance: -
j_gene: TRBJ1-1
d_gene: TRBD1
CDR3nt: TGTGCCATCACCCGGGACAGGGCGAACACTGAAGCTTTCTTT
CDR3aa: CAITRDRANTEAFF

v_gene: TRBV9
abundance: -
j_gene: TRBJ2-1
d_gene: TRBD2
CDR3nt: TGTGCCAGCAGCGCCCGACTAGCGGGAAGTCGCTACAATGAGCAGTTCTTC
CDR3aa: CASSARLAGSRYNEQFF

v_gene: TRBV2
abundance: -
j_gene: TRBJ2-7
d_gene: TRBD2
CDR3nt: TGTGCCAGCAGTGAAGTCCCGGGACTAGCGGAGGGGTCCTACGAGCAGTACTTC
CDR3aa: CASSEVPGLAEGSYEQYF